The T cell receptor beta chain described here comes from a study of identical twins (dated by TCRdb to 2015 to 2016). Regarding the research as a whole: TCR alpha and beta repertoires from monozygotic twins, unrelated adults of various ages and cord blood were deep-sequenced to test whether fetal clonotypes persist. To rule out contamination, the twin experiments were replicated at different times with different library preparation protocols. The full study reports these points: Invariant T cells such as MAIT and iNKT could partly confound zero-insertion analyses, although diverse VJ usage argued against such confounding for most clonotypes. The excess sharing between twins in beta out-of-frame sequences was weaker because fewer shared sequences reduced the signal-to-noise ratio. In monozygotic twins, out-of-frame TCR alpha sharing was systematically underestimated by recombination models, although the models agreed with sharing between unrelated individuals. Abundant cord blood beta clonotypes carried fewer insertions; young adult naive repertoires showed a weaker similar trend, while memory repertoires showed none. Because the same donors could not be followed over many years, conclusions were based on cross-sectional statistical analysis. Compared with coincidental sharing between unrelated individuals, an excess of low generation-probability sequences was observed among out-of-frame TCR alpha sequences shared between twins.

Every donor was a healthy Caucasian. The twin cohort comprised three pairs of female monozygotic twins, all aged roughly 18 to 30 years. Positive isolation kits from Invitrogen were used to isolate CD4+ and CD8+ T cell populations. Library preparation used 5' RACE. Sequencing instrument: Illumina HiSeq 2000. Template switching introduced a universal primer binding site; the final cDNA contained a unique molecular identifier, enabling accurate counting of TCR cDNA molecules. Specific primers in the conserved constant-segment region were used to synthesize first-strand cDNA for TCR alpha and beta chains. To control for contamination, every cDNA library carried two barcodes: a SMART-Mk sample barcode plus Illumina barcodes. TruSeq adapter sequences and Illumina sample barcodes were added in two successive PCR steps. TCR alpha and beta cDNA libraries were sequenced on the Illumina HiSeq platform with custom primers. The paper's processing steps were these. Unique molecular identifiers were extracted from raw reads with MiGEC, and CDR3 positions were determined with MiXCR. Recombination models were inferred per individual with the repgenHMM and IGoR tools using an EM algorithm. The tcR package in R was used for shared clonotype analysis, with sharing normalized by the product of cloneset sizes. Out-of-frame nonproductive sequences were analyzed to study raw recombination free of thymic and clonal selection effects. TCRdb applied fastp at Q25 and MiXCR to the public reads, then kept only in-frame beta chains. Entries are consolidated by CDR3 protein sequence, retaining the most common genes and DNA. The V and J calls, along with clone size, are taken from TCRdb and not from the paper's own processing. The table for this sample lists about 330,000 distinct CDR3 sequences; over 9% of them were counted only once. Clones ranked in the top ten supply around 7.2% of the sample.

On this clonotype: Its antigen remains undetermined. No much larger clone exists at a distance of one base, and base qualities are not known.

This same sample was also taken into another study, of yellow fever vaccine responses in identical twins. The second source states: The authors reported that the T cell response to vaccination in identical twins appeared partly convergent and partly personalized. In identical twins, the study followed T cell clones that responded to the vaccine with precision.

The sequence was collected from a woman aged 18-35 years in good health. The sample comprised CD8+ T cells sorted from blood.

Here is the DNA: TGTGCCAGCAGCTTTAACAGGGTATCCTACGAGCAGTACTTC. This sequence encodes CASSFNRVSYEQYF. The receptor chain draws on TRBV11-2 and TRBJ2-7; D gene: possibly TRBD1, on 6 matching bases. V loses 3 bases, J loses 1 base, and the germline ends lie 10 bases apart. The CDR3 spans 14 residues, from the cysteine through the phenylalanine. Left in the record is the CDR3 DNA by itself, 42 bases read in frame from the first base. Sequences SGHAT (CDR1) and FQNNGV (CDR2) are obtained from the germline V gene.